Each of the 15 T cell receptor beta chains below was sequenced from the same sample in a study of neurological immune-mediated disorders. TCRdb itself ran the 5' RACE reads through MiXCR, one entry per CDR3 protein. Of 55,000 to 75,000 distinct CDR3 sequences in the sample, 2% to 3% were seen once. The source material was PBMCs. All receptors come from a man in his fifties or sixties with multiple sclerosis.

This clonotype was counted at least ten times. The chain employs TRBV5-1 and TRBJ1-5; TRBD1 matches at 7 bases. Losses at the gene ends were 3 bases for V and 6 bases for J; bases not matched to a gene: 15. The CDR3 has 17 amino acids. The germline V gene encodes CDR1 SGHRS and CDR2 YFSETQ. CDR3 in DNA: TGCGCCAGCAGCTCAACTCCCACAGGGGCGGGCGGTCAGCCCCAGCATTTT. Amino acid sequence: CASSSTPTGAGGQPQHF. Using reference TRBV5-1 and TRBJ1-5 for the parts outside the CDR3, the full variable domain is KAGVTQTPRYLIKTRGQQVTLSCSPISGHRSVSWYQQTPGQGLQFLFEYFSETQRNKGNFPGRFSGRQFSNSRSEMNVSTLELGDSALYLCASSSTPTGAGGQPQHFGDGTRLSIL.

V and J are TRBV6-5 and TRBJ2-3, with D possibly TRBD2 on 5 matching bases. Germline CDR1 and CDR2: MNHEY and SVGAGI. The CDR3 runs to 14 residues. Trimming shortened V by 7 bases and J by 4 bases, and 15 bases separated the two germline ends. DNA of the CDR3: TGTGCCAGCACCCCTGGCGGAGGCCCAGATACGCAGTATTTT. Encoded protein: CASTPGGGPDTQYF.

This clonotype occurred many times. The rearrangement uses TRBV7-8 and TRBJ2-1; 9 bases map to TRBD1. Germline CDR1 SGHVS, CDR2 FQNEAQ. Unmatched junction bases numbered 11, after V lost 5 bases and J lost 9 bases. This CDR3 is built from 15 residues. CDR3 nucleotide sequence: TGTGCCAGCAGCCTAGACTGGACAGGGGTTGGTGAGCAGTTCTTC. This gives the protein CASSLDWTGVGEQFF.

This clonotype was detected many times. The rearrangement joins TRBV20-1 to TRBJ2-7; D gene ambiguous. Germline-derived CDR1 and CDR2 are DFQATT and SNEGSKA (reference sequence). V was shortened by 6 bases and J by 3 bases, with 9 bases between the two germline ends. The CDR3 totals 11 residues. This CDR3 reads CSARTFYEQYF. CDR3 coding DNA: TGCAGTGCGCGGACCTTCTACGAGCAGTACTTC.

This clonotype has at least ten counts. The V call is TRBV4-1, the J call TRBJ1-6; D might be TRBD1 (6 bases). Trimming removed 6 bases from V and 3 bases from J, with 12 bases in between. This CDR3 region has 15 residues. Germline V gene data show CDR1 as MGHRA and CDR2 as YSYEKL. The CDR3 nucleotides are TGCGCCAGCAGGGACTGGACAGACTATAATTCACCCCTCCACTTT. Amino acids: CASRDWTDYNSPLHF.

This clonotype has ten or more counts. The chain has TRBV20-1 and TRBJ1-1, with TRBD1 as a possible D gene (5 bases). This CDR3 has 14 amino acids. CDR1 is DFQATT, CDR2 SNEGSKA, per germline (reference sequence). V was pared by 6 bases and J by 1 base, with 15 bases between. Here the CDR3 reads CSAPEGTQNTEAFF. The CDR3 DNA follows: TGCAGTGCCCCCGAAGGGACTCAGAACACTGAAGCTTTCTTT.

In this sample, this clonotype turned up many times. CDR3 sequence reads: CASSQSSRGLEQFF. CDR3 nucleotides: TGTGCCAGCAGCCAGTCTTCGCGGGGGCTAGAGCAGTTCTTC. The V gene is TRBV3-1, the J gene TRBJ2-1; tentatively, D is TRBD2 (7 bases). The CDR3 sequence is 14 residues long. V was pared by 3 bases and J by 10 bases, with 16 bases between. Germline CDR1 and CDR2: LGHDT and YNNKEL (reference sequence).

There are many counts of this clonotype. The rearrangement joins TRBV5-1 to TRBJ1-2; TRBD1 might be the D (6 bases). Trimming took off 0 bases at V and 4 bases at J, with 16 bases between the two ends. The CDR3 contains 16 residues. Germline V gene lookup returns CDR1 SGHRS and CDR2 YFSETQ. CDR3 region: CASSLGGASLLYGYTF. The DNA for the CDR3 is TGCGCCAGCAGCTTGGGGGGGGCATCCCTTCTCTATGGCTACACCTTC.

This clonotype was counted at least ten times. J is TRBJ2-3 and V is TRBV7-8; D is unclear. Germline V gene lookup returns CDR1 SGHVS and CDR2 FQNEAQ. This CDR3 is 16 amino acids long. The V end lost 2 bases, the J end lost 3 bases, and 15 bases lay between the germline ends. The chain's CDR3 is CASSLQALYSTDTQYF. In nucleotides, the CDR3 is TGTGCCAGCAGCTTACAAGCTTTATACAGTACAGATACGCAGTATTTT.

This clonotype occurred many times. The chain joins TRBV20-1 to TRBJ2-5, with D hard to call. The CDR3 is made up of 14 amino acids. Germline CDR1 and CDR2: DFQATT and SNEGSKA (reference sequence). V gave up 0 bases and J gave up 5 bases, with 13 bases separating them. CDR3 bases: TGCAGTGCTAGAGATATCCGACTTATGGAGACCCAGTACTTC. Its protein is CSARDIRLMETQYF.

This clonotype was counted ten times or more. The CDR3 coding sequence is TGCGCCAGCAGCCAACCGGACTCGGATACGCAGTATTTT. It is translated as CASSQPDSDTQYF. This sequence joins TRBV4-3 and TRBJ2-3; D perhaps matches TRBD2 (5 bases). This CDR3 spans 13 amino acids. CDR1 and CDR2 (germline): LGHNA, YSLEER. V was cut by 2 bases and J by 6 bases, with 9 bases left in between.

Many counts were recorded for this clonotype. This chain's CDR3 is CASRTTKNGELFF. CDR3 bases: TGTGCCAGCAGGACCACGAAGAACGGGGAGCTGTTTTTT. The chain employs TRBV6-2 or TRBV6-3 and TRBJ2-2; no definite D call. CDR1 and CDR2 (germline): MNHEY, SVGEGT. Trimming pared 6 bases from V and 7 bases from J, leaving 12 bases between. The CDR3 has 13 residues.

This clonotype was seen at least ten times. V and J are TRBV4-1 and TRBJ1-4; D remains unclear. The germline CDR1 and CDR2 sequences are MGHRA and YSYEKL. The germline V and J ends were trimmed by 8 bases and 6 bases, with 13 bases remaining between them. The CDR3 has 13 amino acids. CDR3 sequence (DNA): TGCGCCAGCCGGTTGAGGGCGGATGAAAAACTGTTTTTT. This translates into CASRLRADEKLFF.

This clonotype has a count of ten or more. CDR3 sequence (DNA): TGCAGTGCAAGGGGGGCATGGGTAACAAACGAGCAGTACTTC. Protein sequence: CSARGAWVTNEQYF. The chain is built from TRBV20-1 and TRBJ2-7; D possibly uses TRBD1 or TRBD2 (6 bases each). Trimming cost V 6 bases and J 5 bases, with 20 bases left between them. Germline CDR1 DFQATT, CDR2 SNEGSKA (reference sequence). The CDR3 has 14 residues.

A word on this clonotype: The junction departs from the called germline gene at one end, perhaps through a read error. The chain uses TRBV6-2 or TRBV6-3 and TRBJ1-5; a weak D match, TRBD1 (5 bases). This CDR3 contains 12 residues. From germline, CDR1 is MNHEY and CDR2 SVGEGT. CDR3 DNA sequence: TGTGCCAGCAGTTGGGTAAGAGGGACCCAGAATTTT. Translating it yields CASSWVRGTQNF.